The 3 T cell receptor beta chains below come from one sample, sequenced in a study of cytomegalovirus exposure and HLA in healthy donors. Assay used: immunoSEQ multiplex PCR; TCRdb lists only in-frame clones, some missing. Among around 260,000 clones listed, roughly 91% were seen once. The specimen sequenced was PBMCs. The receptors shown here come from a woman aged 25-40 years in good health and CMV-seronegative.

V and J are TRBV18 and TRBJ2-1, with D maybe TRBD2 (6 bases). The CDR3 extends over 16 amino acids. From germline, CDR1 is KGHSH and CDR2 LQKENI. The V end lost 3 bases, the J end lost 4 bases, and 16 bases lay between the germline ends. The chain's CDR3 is CASSPSRDSGYNEQFF. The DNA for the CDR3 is TGTGCCAGCTCACCGTCACGGGACTCGGGGTACAATGAGCAGTTCTTC.

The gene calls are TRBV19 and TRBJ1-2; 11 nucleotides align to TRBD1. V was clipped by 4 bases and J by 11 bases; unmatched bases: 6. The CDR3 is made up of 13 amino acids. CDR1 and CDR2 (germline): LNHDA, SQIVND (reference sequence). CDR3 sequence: CASSTRDRGGYTF. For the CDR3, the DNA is TGTGCCAGTAGTACCCGGGACAGGGGGGGATACACCTTC. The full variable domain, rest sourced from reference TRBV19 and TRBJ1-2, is DGGITQSPKYLFRKEGQNVTLSCEQNLNHDAMYWYRQDPGQGLRLIYYSQIVNDFQKGDIAEGYSVSREKKESFPLTVTSAQKNPTAFYLCASSTRDRGGYTFGSGTRLTVV.

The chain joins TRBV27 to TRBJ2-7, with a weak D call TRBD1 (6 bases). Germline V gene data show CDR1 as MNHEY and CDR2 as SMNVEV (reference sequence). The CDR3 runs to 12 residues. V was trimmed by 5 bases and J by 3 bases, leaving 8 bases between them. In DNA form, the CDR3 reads TGTGCCAGCAGTGCACAGGGCTACGAGCAGTACTTC. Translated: CASSAQGYEQYF.